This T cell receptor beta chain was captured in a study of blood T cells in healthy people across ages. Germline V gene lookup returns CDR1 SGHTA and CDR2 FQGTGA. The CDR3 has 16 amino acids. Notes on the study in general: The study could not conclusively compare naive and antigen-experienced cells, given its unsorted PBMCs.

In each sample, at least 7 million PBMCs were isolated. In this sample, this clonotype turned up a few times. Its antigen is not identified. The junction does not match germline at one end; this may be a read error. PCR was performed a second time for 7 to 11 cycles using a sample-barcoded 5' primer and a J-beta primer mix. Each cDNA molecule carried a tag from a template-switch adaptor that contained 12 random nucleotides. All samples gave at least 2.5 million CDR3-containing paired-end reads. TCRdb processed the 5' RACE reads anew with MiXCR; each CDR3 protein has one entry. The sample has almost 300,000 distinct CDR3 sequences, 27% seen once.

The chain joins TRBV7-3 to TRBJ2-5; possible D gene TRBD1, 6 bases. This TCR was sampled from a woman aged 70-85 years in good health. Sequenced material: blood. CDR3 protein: CASSAAGTSPYNEQLF. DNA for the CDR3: TGTGCCAGCAGCGCCGCCGGGACAAGCCCTTACAATGAGCAGCTCTTC.